This TCR beta chain was identified in a study of T cells in Graves' hyperthyroidism and ophthalmopathy. The V gene's germline CDR1 is MDHEN and CDR2 SYDVKM. This CDR3 is 18 amino acids long. Trimming shortened V by 3 bases and J by 2 bases, and 19 bases separated the two germline ends. The CDR3 regions of TCR beta were amplified from RNA transcripts. Researchers ran a first-round RT-PCR on the TCR CDR3 using the HTBI primer set. TCRdb reprocessed the multiplex PCR reads with MiXCR, giving one entry per CDR3 protein. Of 700,000 or so distinct CDR3 sequences in the sample, over 15% were seen once. This clonotype was seen more than once but under ten times.

V usage is TRBV28 and J usage is TRBJ2-2; the D is unclear. The clonotype originates from a man between 18 and 35 years old with Graves' hyperthyroidism. Source material: blood. DNA of the CDR3: TGTGCCAGCAGTTTTTTCGCGGACCGGATAAAAAACACCGGGGAGCTGTTTTTT. It yields the protein CASSFFADRIKNTGELFF.